This T cell receptor (beta chain) appears in the sequencing data of a study of cytomegalovirus exposure and HLA in healthy donors. This CDR3 is built from 16 residues. The ends were cut back, 1 base at V and 0 bases at J, with 11 bases in the middle. Germline V CDR1 and CDR2: SGHKS, YYEKEE (reference sequence). The study ran its PCR with 60 Vbeta and 13 Jbeta primers. Repertoires were generated with immunoSEQ multiplex PCR, while TCRdb's copy carries only in-frame clones and drops some. The sample carries roughly 200,000 clones, 70% to 85% recorded once. The clonotype comes from a woman aged 60 to 75 in good health and CMV-seropositive. Sequenced: PBMCs. The J gene is TRBJ1-3, the V gene TRBV5-5; D is unresolved. The chain's CDR3 is CASSLWPGISGNTIYF. The CDR3 region has the DNA TGTGCCAGCAGCTTGTGGCCGGGGATCTCTGGAAACACCATATATTTT.